This T cell receptor beta chain stems from a study of T cells after yellow fever vaccination. Study overall: With SMART-Seq v4 Ultra Low Input, the fractions containing low cell numbers were prepared.

The 5'RACE template-switching step produced TCR cDNA and added a universal primer site and UMIs. TCRdb redid the calling of the 5' RACE reads with MiXCR, one entry per CDR3 protein. The sample has some 400,000 distinct CDR3 sequences; around 20% are singletons. General study results and limits: Post-booster repertoires contained most primary-vaccination clones again (approximately 97% CD4, about 90% CD8). Only a small proportion of the clonotypes turned up in both the CD4 and the CD8 compartments, likely arising from convergent recombination.

This clonotype has a handful of counts. The antigen remains undetermined. Trimming shortened V by 6 bases and J by 0 bases, and 15 bases separated the two germline ends. Germline assignment: CDR1 ENHRY and CDR2 SYGVKD. The length of the CDR3 is 16 residues. The receptor was isolated from a man aged 18-30 years who received the YFV17D yellow fever vaccine. The sequencing used PBMCs, collected before the yellow fever booster vaccination. The gene calls are TRBV10-3 and TRBJ1-5; no reliable D call. The CDR3 region is CAISPGARDSNQPQHF. The CDR3 nucleotides are TGTGCCATCAGCCCTGGCGCGAGAGATAGCAATCAGCCCCAGCATTTT.